This T cell receptor beta chain was obtained from a study of OX40 agonist ivuxolimab in advanced cancers. Measured with immunoSEQ multiplex PCR; TCRdb has only the in-frame clones, and not every one. The sample holds fewer than 65,000 clones, approximately 86% seen once. The CDR3 loop spans 14 amino acids. Germline V gives CDR1 SGHDT, CDR2 YYEEEE. Germline trimming cut 1 base from V and 10 bases from J; bases unmatched to any gene: 6. The specimen comprised CD4+ or CD8+ T cells sorted from blood, sampled in a trial of the OX40 agonist ivuxolimab. This clonotype was obtained from an adult with an advanced solid tumor such as melanoma, head and neck, liver or kidney cancer. The chain links TRBV5-6 to TRBJ2-3; 10 bases match TRBD1. CDR3 protein: CASSLPRDRGPQYF. The CDR3 bases are TGTGCCAGCAGCTTGCCTCGGGACAGGGGACCGCAGTATTTT.